Each of the 26 T cell receptor beta chains below was sequenced from the same sample in a study. TCRdb redid the calling of the RT-PCR reads with MiXCR, one entry per CDR3 protein. The sample has fewer than 800,000 distinct CDR3 sequences, approximately 15% seen once. What was sequenced was memory CD4+ T cells from blood. All receptors derive from a female donor in good health, serving as a healthy control.

V and J are TRBV4-3 and TRBJ2-1; D remains unclear. Germline CDR1 reads LGHNA; CDR2 reads YSLEER. CDR3 size: 15 residues. Between the trimmed V and J ends, which lost 6 bases and 0 bases, there was a span of 12 bases. CDR3 coding DNA: TGCGCCAGCAGACTGATGGGAAGCTCCTACAATGAGCAGTTCTTC. Amino acids: CASRLMGSSYNEQFF.

This clonotype showed up just a few times. No conserved phenylalanine or tryptophan is present at the end of the CDR3, so a read error is the likely explanation. The DNA is left out, because the CDR3 cannot be placed on it with certainty; the CDR3 is given as TCRdb lists it. V gene TRBV12-3 or TRBV12-4 combines with J gene TRBJ1-2; TRBD1 is the table's D call, not checked against the DNA. The CDR3 is 11 amino acids in total, end residues counted. The CDR3 here is CASSFTGAAAL.

This clonotype has only a few counts. The rearrangement links TRBV5-6 to TRBJ2-3, with 7 bases identical to TRBD2. J was trimmed by 3 bases and V by 7 bases; bases with no gene match: 8. The CDR3 has 14 amino acids. Germline-derived CDR1 and CDR2 are SGHDT and YYEEEE. The CDR3 is CASGRDYLTDTQYF. The CDR3 DNA follows: TGTGCCAGCGGCCGGGACTACTTAACAGATACGCAGTATTTT.

The chain combines TRBV18 with TRBJ1-2; D remains unclear. In germline, CDR1 is KGHSH, CDR2 LQKENI. This CDR3 spans 13 amino acids. Trimming pared 3 bases from V and 7 bases from J, leaving 12 bases between. CDR3 residues: CASSPTLKAGYTF. CDR3 DNA: TGTGCCAGCTCACCCACACTGAAGGCTGGCTACACCTTC.

In its sample, this clonotype was seen many times. J is TRBJ2-7 and V is TRBV20-1, with 9 bases matching TRBD1. From germline, CDR1 is DFQATT and CDR2 SNEGSKA (reference sequence). The CDR3 runs 11 residues. V shed 7 bases and J 10 bases; nucleotides not matched to a gene: 8. CDR3 bases: TGCAGTGGCGGGACAGGGAGAATCCAGTACTTC. Translated, it gives CSGGTGRIQYF.

In this sample, this clonotype turned up many times. The chain links TRBV11-1 to TRBJ2-5, with a possible D match to TRBD2 (6 bases). V shed 4 bases and J shed 2 bases, with 17 bases lying between them. CDR3 length: 16 residues. CDR1 and CDR2 from the germline V gene are SGHAT and FQDESV (reference sequence). CDR3 residues: CASSSHPSETQETQYF. The CDR3 region has the DNA TGTGCCAGCAGCTCACACCCTAGCGAGACGCAAGAGACCCAGTACTTC. Filled out from reference TRBV11-1 and TRBJ2-5, the complete variable domain reads EAEVAQSPRYKITEKSQAVAFWCDPISGHATLYWYRQILGQGPELLVQFQDESVVDDSQLPKDRFSAERLKGVDSTLKIQPAELGDSAMYLCASSSHPSETQETQYFGPGTRLLVL.

This clonotype has only a few counts. The CDR3 nucleotides are TGTGCCAGCAGAATTCCAACTAGGGAGACCCAGTACTTC. Translating gives CASRIPTRETQYF. V and J are TRBV6-2 or TRBV6-3 and TRBJ2-5, with D possibly matching TRBD2 (5 bases). There are 13 residues in the CDR3. Per the germline V gene, CDR1 is MNHEY and CDR2 is SVGEGT. The V end was cut by 6 bases, the J end by 5 bases, with 13 bases between.

J is TRBJ2-6 and V is TRBV6-2 or TRBV6-3; possibly TRBD1 for D (5 bases). Trimming took 3 bases from V and 4 from J, leaving 19 bases between them. Germline-derived CDR1 and CDR2 are MNHEY and SVGEGT. The CDR3 totals 18 residues. This chain's CDR3 is CASSYRPPQVSGANVLTF. The CDR3 bases are TGTGCCAGCAGTTATAGGCCCCCACAGGTTTCGGGGGCCAACGTCCTGACTTTC.

This clonotype was counted between two and nine times. The chain carries TRBV12-3 or TRBV12-4 and TRBJ1-1; maybe TRBD1 (5 bases). Trimming left V 2 bases short and J 11 bases short, with 21 bases between. The CDR3 totals 15 residues. CDR3 bases: TGTGCCAGCAGTTTAACGGGACCCTCGGGACTCCAGGCTTTCTTT. Amino acids: CASSLTGPSGLQAFF.

The chain combines TRBV5-4 with TRBJ2-3; 9 nucleotides line up with TRBD2. CDR3 length: 16 amino acids. CDR1 and CDR2 from the germline V gene are SGHNT and YYREEE (reference sequence). V lost 4 bases, J lost 0 bases, and 6 bases stayed unmatched. As DNA, the CDR3 is TGTGCCAGCAGCACGGGGACTAGCCAAAGCACAGATACGCAGTATTTT. This sequence encodes CASSTGTSQSTDTQYF. Looking up the rest from reference TRBV5-4 and TRBJ2-3 gives the full variable domain: ETGVTQSPTHLIKTRGQQVTLRCSSQSGHNTVSWYQQALGQGPQFIFQYYREEENGRGNFPPRFSGLQFPNYSSELNVNALELDDSALYLCASSTGTSQSTDTQYFGPGTRLTVL.

The rearrangement links TRBV5-1 to TRBJ2-5; possible D gene TRBD1, 5 bases. Germline loops: CDR1 SGHRS, CDR2 YFSETQ. The CDR3 is 13 residues long. V gave up 6 bases and J gave up 4 bases, with 13 bases separating them. The CDR3: CASTLPQGETQYF. The CDR3 bases are TGCGCCAGCACCCTCCCCCAGGGAGAGACCCAGTACTTC.

This clonotype was counted at least ten times. The chain links TRBV18 to TRBJ2-5, with D hard to call. The CDR3 loop spans 12 amino acids. The V and J ends lost 8 bases and 5 bases respectively, with 12 bases between them. The germline V gene has CDR1 KGHSH and CDR2 LQKENI. CDR3 region: CASSPPGETQYF. CDR3 DNA sequence: TGTGCCAGCAGTCCGCCTGGGGAGACCCAGTACTTC. Together with reference TRBV18 and TRBJ2-5, the CDR3 gives the full variable domain: NAGVMQNPRHLVRRRGQEARLRCSPMKGHSHVYWYRQLPEEGLKFMVYLQKENIIDESGMPKERFSAEFPKEGPSILRIQQVVRGDSAAYFCASSPPGETQYFGPGTRLLVL.

The V and J genes are TRBV21-1 and TRBJ2-5; the table's D call, TRBD1, has no DNA check behind it. TRBV21-1 corresponds to a pseudogene. The CDR3 is 20 amino acids. CDR3 protein: CASSLHSRDRARGDQETQYF. DNA of the CDR3: TGTGCCAGCAGCCTCCACTCCCGGGACAGGGCCCGGGGGGACCAAGAGACCCAGTACTTC.

The chain joins TRBV5-4 to TRBJ2-1, with unresolved D. Trimming shortened V by 4 bases and J by 6 bases, and 20 bases separated the two germline ends. This CDR3 is 16 amino acids long. From germline, CDR1 is SGHNT and CDR2 YYREEE (reference sequence). The CDR3 DNA is TGTGCCAGCAGCCCACGAAGTGCGGACCAGTTCAATGAGCAGTTCTTC. This translates into CASSPRSADQFNEQFF.

This clonotype occurred many times. The rearrangement joins TRBV6-2 or TRBV6-3 to TRBJ2-2; D tentatively fits TRBD1 or TRBD2 (5 bases each). From germline, CDR1 is MNHEY and CDR2 SVGEGT. Trimming removed 6 bases at V and 1 base at J, with 15 bases between. This CDR3 has 16 residues. The CDR3 DNA follows: TGTGCCAGCAGCCCATCCGGGACCATGAACACCGGGGAGCTGTTTTTT. Translated: CASSPSGTMNTGELFF.

The chain recombines TRBV30 with TRBJ1-5, with D hard to call. CDR1 is GTSNPN, CDR2 SVGIG, per germline (reference sequence). The V end was cut by 2 bases, the J end by 5 bases, with 10 bases between. This CDR3 comprises 13 residues. The CDR3 nucleotides are TGTGCCTGGAGTCAGGAATCGCATCAGCCCCAGCATTTT. Translating gives CAWSQESHQPQHF.

This clonotype was detected only a few times. A much larger clone lies one base from this, so it may be a read error. The chain recombines TRBV5-1 with TRBJ1-1; D uncertain. The CDR3 is made up of 14 amino acids. V dropped 2 bases and J dropped 1 base, with 9 bases sitting between them. From germline, CDR1 is SGHRS and CDR2 YFSETQ. Written as DNA, the CDR3 is TGCGCCAGCAGCTTTGGGTCAGGGAACACTGAAGCTTTCTTT. Translating gives CASSFGSGNTEAFF.

The rearrangement links TRBV12-3 or TRBV12-4 to TRBJ1-2; no firm D call. V was pared by 5 bases and J by 4 bases, with 11 bases between. This CDR3 is built from 13 residues. Written as DNA, the CDR3 is TGTGCCAGCAGTCCCTCGGGAGCCTATGGCTACACCTTC. Its protein is CASSPSGAYGYTF.

This clonotype was picked up a small number of times. The chain uses TRBV4-3 and TRBJ2-7, with TRBD1 as a possible D gene (5 bases). The CDR3 covers 14 residues. V was clipped by 0 bases and J by 6 bases, with 12 bases between them. Germline V gene data show CDR1 as LGHNA and CDR2 as YSLEER. The CDR3: CASSQDFPGSEQYF. Written as DNA, the CDR3 is TGCGCCAGCAGCCAAGATTTTCCAGGGTCCGAGCAGTACTTC.

This clonotype was seen only once. This clone may be a read error of a much larger clone one base away. The CDR3 end shows no conserved phenylalanine or tryptophan, and so a read error is likely. The chain uses TRBV5-1 and TRBJ1-2, with D hard to call. Germline loops: CDR1 SGHRS, CDR2 YFSETQ. The CDR3 consists of 13 residues. Trimming pared 5 bases from V and 4 bases from J, leaving 12 bases between. For the CDR3, the DNA is TGCGCCAGCAGTTTCGAACCCACCTATGGCTACACCTTG. Its translation: CASSFEPTYGYTL.

This clonotype has only a few counts. V and J are TRBV18 and TRBJ1-1; 7 bases are a match to TRBD1. V shed 3 bases and J 0 bases; nucleotides not matched to a gene: 7. CDR1 is KGHSH, CDR2 LQKENI, per germline. CDR3 length: 16 residues. The CDR3 sequence: CASSPRQGEMNTEAFF. The CDR3 DNA reads TGTGCCAGCTCACCCCGACAGGGTGAAATGAACACTGAAGCTTTCTTT.

This clonotype appeared many times. The rearrangement joins TRBV20-1 to TRBJ2-5; weak D call: TRBD2 (6 bases). Per the germline V gene, CDR1 is DFQATT and CDR2 is SNEGSKA (reference sequence). V was clipped by 6 bases and J by 12 bases, with 17 bases between them. This CDR3 is 11 amino acids long. CDR3 residues: CSASSPRREYF. As DNA, the CDR3 is TGCAGTGCCTCCTCTCCTCGGAGGGAGTACTTC.

This clonotype was counted many times. This CDR3 is CASSQEVAGSGRGYTF. In DNA form, the CDR3 reads TGCGCCAGCAGCCAAGAAGTAGCAGGGTCAGGTCGTGGCTACACCTTC. V and J are TRBV4-3 and TRBJ1-2; the D gene is possibly TRBD1 (5 bases). The V end was cut by 0 bases, the J end by 7 bases, with 18 bases between. CDR1 is LGHNA and CDR2 is YSLEER in the germline V gene. This CDR3 is built from 16 residues.

The rearrangement uses TRBV12-3 or TRBV12-4 and TRBJ1-1, with D unresolved. The CDR3 is made up of 11 amino acids. V was shortened by 4 bases and J by 10 bases, with 10 bases between the two germline ends. The CDR3 nucleotides read TGTGCCAGCAGTTACAGATCCGGAGCTTTCTTT. Protein product: CASSYRSGAFF.

This clonotype was picked up a small number of times. This chain uses TRBV28 with TRBJ1-6; no definite D call. This CDR3 contains 11 residues. Trimming took 5 bases from V and 15 from J, leaving 11 bases between them. In germline, CDR1 is MDHEN, CDR2 SYDVKM. The CDR3 sequence is CASSTNRVLHF. The DNA for the CDR3 is TGTGCCAGCAGTACAAACAGAGTCCTCCACTTT.

This clonotype came up many times. This chain joins TRBV28 and TRBJ2-1, with 11 positions matching TRBD1. Trimming removed 4 bases from V and 9 bases from J; junction bases left unmatched: 8. The V gene's germline CDR1 is MDHEN and CDR2 SYDVKM. The CDR3 runs to 15 residues. CDR3 residues: CASSSPGQGVGEQFF. Here the CDR3 DNA reads TGTGCCAGCAGTTCACCGGGACAGGGGGTTGGTGAGCAGTTCTTC.